The 21 T cell receptor beta chains in this list originate from one sample, sequenced in a study of blood T cell repertoires in COVID-19. Sequencing used immunoSEQ multiplex PCR; TCRdb keeps in-frame clones, though not all of them. This sample has around 94,000 clones, with 70% to 85% found just once. Input material: peripheral blood. The receptors come from a man between 60 and 75 years old with active or convalescent COVID-19.

The chain couples TRBV19 to TRBJ2-7; 10 bases fit TRBD1. Germline lookup yields CDR1 LNHDA and CDR2 SQIVND (reference sequence). The trim removed 6 bases at V and 6 bases at J, leaving 5 bases unmatched. This CDR3 is built from 13 residues. In DNA, the CDR3 is TGTGCCAGTAGCAGGGACAGGGGAAGCGAGCAGTACTTC. This codes for CASSRDRGSEQYF.

A remark on this clone: A single base separates this from a much larger clone, so it may be a read error. Other DNA sequences in the same sample also yield this CDR3. This chain uses TRBV6-2 or TRBV6-3 with TRBJ2-1; 11 nucleotides match TRBD2. The J segment lost 3 bases and the V segment lost 0 bases, leaving 4 bases of the junction unmatched. In germline, CDR1 is MNHEY, CDR2 SVGEGT. The CDR3 totals 17 residues. CDR3 sequence (DNA): TGTGCCAGCAGTTACTCGCCGACTAGCGGGATCTACAATGAGCAGTTCTTC. It is translated as CASSYSPTSGIYNEQFF.

The V call is TRBV5-1, the J call TRBJ2-1; 7 nucleotides align to TRBD1. The CDR3 contains 16 residues. The J segment lost 1 base and the V segment lost 4 bases, leaving 8 bases of the junction unmatched. In germline, CDR1 is SGHRS, CDR2 YFSETQ. CDR3 residues: CASSPVGQSSYNEQFF. CDR3 DNA: TGCGCCAGCAGCCCGGTGGGACAGAGTTCCTACAATGAGCAGTTCTTC.

This clone was seen a few times. The chain joins TRBV5-1 to TRBJ2-1, with 11 nucleotides matching TRBD1. Germline V lookup: CDR1 SGHRS, CDR2 YFSETQ. The CDR3 spans 15 residues. The V gene end was trimmed by 3 bases and the J gene end by 4 bases; junction bases not matched to a gene: 3. CDR3 DNA: TGCGCCAGCAGCTCTGGACAGGGGGCGTACAATGAGCAGTTCTTC. It yields the protein CASSSGQGAYNEQFF. Full variable domain (outside the CDR3, taken from reference TRBV5-1 and TRBJ2-1): KAGVTQTPRYLIKTRGQQVTLSCSPISGHRSVSWYQQTPGQGLQFLFEYFSETQRNKGNFPGRFSGRQFSNSRSEMNVSTLELGDSALYLCASSSGQGAYNEQFFGPGTRLTVL.

V and J are TRBV15 and TRBJ1-2, with 12 bases lining up with TRBD1. V shed 7 bases, J shed 5 bases, and the junction held 5 bases outside the gene matches. CDR1 is LNHNV and CDR2 is YYDKDF in the germline V gene (reference sequence). This CDR3 has 14 amino acids. CDR3 loop: CATNPGQGAYGYTF. DNA of the CDR3: TGTGCCACCAATCCGGGACAGGGGGCGTATGGCTACACCTTC.

The table lists this clone with a few counts. The chain recombines TRBV6-2 or TRBV6-3 with TRBJ2-1, with D perhaps TRBD2 (6 bases). The CDR3 totals 17 residues. The germline V gene encodes CDR1 MNHEY and CDR2 SVGEGT. V was trimmed by 6 bases and J by 0 bases, leaving 18 bases between them. CDR3: CASSLYIAARSYNEQFF. In nucleotides, the CDR3 is TGTGCCAGCAGCCTATATATAGCGGCCCGCTCCTACAATGAGCAGTTCTTC.

The V and J genes are TRBV10-1 and TRBJ2-5; 11 bases agree with TRBD2. V shed 2 bases and J 5 bases; nucleotides not matched to a gene: 4. The CDR3 runs 15 residues. CDR1 WNHNN and CDR2 SYGVQD come from the germline V gene (reference sequence). The CDR3 DNA sequence: TGCGCCAGCAGTGAGGGGACTAGCGGACGGGAGACCCAGTACTTC. It specifies CASSEGTSGRETQYF.

The table lists this clone with a few counts. This chain joins TRBV4-1 and TRBJ2-7; tentative D call: TRBD1 (5 bases). This CDR3 is 17 amino acids long. V lost 0 bases and J lost 2, with 17 bases in between. CDR1 and CDR2 from the germline V gene are MGHRA and YSYEKL. CDR3 coding DNA: TGCGCCAGCAGCCAAGAAGACGGTGGTTTCAGGGCCTACGAGCAGTACTTC. It specifies CASSQEDGGFRAYEQYF.

The gene calls are TRBV7-2 and TRBJ2-2; 12 bases are a match to TRBD2. Germline lookup yields CDR1 SGHTA and CDR2 FQGNSA. This CDR3 region has 16 residues. Losses at the gene ends were 5 bases for V and 4 bases for J; bases not matched to a gene: 5. The CDR3 loop is CASSPPSGRATGELFF. The CDR3 bases are TGTGCCAGCAGCCCCCCTAGCGGGAGGGCCACCGGGGAGCTGTTTTTT.

The rearrangement links TRBV28 to TRBJ1-1; the D gene is possibly TRBD1 (5 bases). The CDR3 contains 13 residues. V lost 1 base and J 7 bases, leaving 10 bases between the germline ends. Germline lookup yields CDR1 MDHEN and CDR2 SYDVKM. The DNA for the CDR3 is TGTGCCAGCAGTTTATCCGGGAGGGGTGAAGCTTTCTTT. Translation: CASSLSGRGEAFF.

This clone was observed a handful of times. The chain is built from TRBV12-5 and TRBJ1-1; a possible D gene is TRBD1 (6 bases). V was cut by 5 bases and J by 4 bases, with 17 bases left in between. The CDR3 is 15 amino acids. The germline V gene has CDR1 LGHNT and CDR2 FRNRAP. CDR3 residues: CASGPMGGQLTEAFF. The CDR3 DNA is TGTGCTAGTGGTCCAATGGGGGGGCAACTCACTGAAGCTTTCTTT.

This clone was counted between two and nine times. V is TRBV6-4 and J is TRBJ2-1; no clear D gene. Germline CDR1 is MRHNA and CDR2 is SNTAGT. This CDR3 is built from 13 residues. Trimming took off 3 bases at V and 9 bases at J, with 12 bases between the two ends. CDR3 DNA: TGTGCCAGCAGTGAAGGCTTAAGAGGTGAGCAGTTCTTC. It yields the protein CASSEGLRGEQFF.

The chain employs TRBV3-1 (or the pseudogene TRBV3-2) and TRBJ1-2; D is unclear. CDR3 length: 13 residues. Germline lookup yields CDR1 LGHDT and CDR2 YNNKEL (reference sequence). Trimming stripped 0 bases from V and 8 bases from J, with 10 bases between. The CDR3 DNA reads as TGTGCCAGCAGCCAAGATCGTGGGAGGGGCTACACCTTC. Protein product: CASSQDRGRGYTF.

The V call is TRBV19, the J call TRBJ2-2; no firm D call. The germline V gene has CDR1 LNHDA and CDR2 SQIVND (reference sequence). This CDR3 contains 11 residues. V was cut by 5 bases and J by 6 bases, with 4 bases left in between. CDR3 nucleotides: TGTGCCAGTAGTTGGCCCGGGGAGCTGTTTTTT. Amino acid sequence: CASSWPGELFF.

The V gene is TRBV15, the J gene TRBJ2-3, with 7 nucleotides matching TRBD1. The CDR3 is made up of 14 amino acids. Trimming took 5 bases from V and 1 from J; bases not matched to a gene: 3. Germline CDR1 and CDR2: LNHNV and YYDKDF (reference sequence). The DNA for the CDR3 is TGTGCCACCAGCCAGGGGACAGGCACAGATACGCAGTATTTT. This sequence encodes CATSQGTGTDTQYF.

The chain has TRBV12-3 or TRBV12-4 and TRBJ1-2; no clear D. The germline V and J ends were trimmed by 3 bases and 6 bases, with 11 bases remaining between them. The CDR3 sequence is 13 residues long. Written as DNA, the CDR3 is TGTGCCAGCAGTTTTACATTGATCGATGGCTACACCTTC. Translation: CASSFTLIDGYTF.

This clone was seen just once. V gene TRBV28 combines with J gene TRBJ2-4, with a possible D match to TRBD2 (6 bases). The length of the CDR3 is 13 residues. The V gene's germline CDR1 is MDHEN and CDR2 SYDVKM. The V gene lost 8 bases and the J gene lost 5 bases, with 13 bases spanning the gap. CDR3 coding DNA: TGTGCCAGCTGTAGACTAGGAGAAAACATTCAGTACTTC. Its translation is CASCRLGENIQYF.

V is TRBV23-1 and J is TRBJ2-7, with TRBD2 matching 10 bases. TRBV23-1 counts as an open reading frame of uncertain function. V trimming: 2 bases; J trimming: 5 bases; junction bases outside the gene matches: 9. The CDR3 is made up of 16 amino acids. The CDR3 is CASSQHPYSGGNEQYF. CDR3 DNA: TGCGCCAGCAGTCAACATCCCTATAGCGGGGGGAACGAGCAGTACTTC.

This clone was seen a single time. The chain joins TRBV6-5 to TRBJ1-2, with 7 bases identical to TRBD1. CDR1 and CDR2 from the germline V gene are MNHEY and SVGAGI. This CDR3 is 15 amino acids long. V gave up 7 bases and J gave up 8 bases; unmatched junction bases: 16. CDR3 amino acids: CASIREQGLSVGYTF. CDR3 in DNA: TGTGCCAGCATTAGGGAACAGGGGTTATCGGTCGGCTACACCTTC.

This clone was recorded only once. The V gene is TRBV28, the J gene TRBJ2-4, with 11 bases that match TRBD1. CDR1 is MDHEN, CDR2 SYDVKM, per germline. The CDR3 covers 15 residues. Trimming took 2 bases from V and 8 from J; bases not matched to a gene: 5. CDR3 residues: CASSLPPGQGDIQYF. The CDR3, as DNA: TGTGCCAGCAGTTTACCGCCGGGACAGGGGGACATTCAGTACTTC.

This clone appeared once. This chain links TRBV6-6 with TRBJ1-4; the D gene is possibly TRBD1 (5 bases). Germline V gene lookup returns CDR1 MNHNY and CDR2 SVGAGI (reference sequence). V lost 3 bases, J lost 8 bases, and 10 bases lay in between. CDR3 length equals 13 residues. The CDR3 DNA follows: TGTGCCAGCAGTTATAGGGGATGGGAAAAACTGTTTTTT. Residues: CASSYRGWEKLFF.